This TCR beta chain was profiled in a study of T cells after yellow fever vaccination. Overall study: Those fractions that held only low numbers of cells were prepared using the SMART-Seq v4 Ultra Low Input RNA kit.

This clonotype has a handful of counts. The V gene's germline CDR1 is SNHLY and CDR2 FYNNEI. J gave up 8 bases and V 2 bases, and 6 bases lay outside the gene matches. The CDR3 is made up of 15 amino acids. Each CDR3 protein gets one entry after TCRdb re-called the 5' RACE reads with MiXCR. This sample has 250,000 to 350,000 distinct CDR3 sequences; approximately 10% occur once, and the top ten carry about 3%. The specimen was CD4+ T cells sorted from PBMCs, collected 5 days after the yellow fever booster vaccination. The receptor's source is a young man who received the YFV17D yellow fever vaccine. The chain has TRBV2 and TRBJ1-1; 12 positions match TRBD1. The CDR3 here is CASSELGTGGREAFF. The CDR3 DNA follows: TGTGCCAGCAGTGAACTAGGGACAGGGGGCAGAGAAGCTTTCTTT.